The 8 T cell receptor beta chains in this list originate from one sample, sequenced in a study of blood T cell repertoires in COVID-19. Profiled with immunoSEQ multiplex PCR; TCRdb holds only in-frame clones, not every one. This repertoire shows 100,000 to 140,000 clones, about 89% found once; its top ten account for roughly 1.2%. Material for sequencing was peripheral blood. The receptors stem from a woman under 40 with acute or convalescent COVID-19.

The chain joins TRBV25-1 to TRBJ1-1; 9 bases line up with TRBD1. Germline values: CDR1 MGHDK, CDR2 SYGVNS. J gave up 7 bases and V 4 bases, and 7 bases lay outside the gene matches. The CDR3 is 14 amino acids. The CDR3 DNA reads as TGTGCCAGCAGTGGAACAGGGGGCAGTTATGAAGCTTTCTTT. It encodes CASSGTGGSYEAFF.

The chain employs TRBV7-6 and TRBJ2-3; the D is unclear. CDR1 SGHVS and CDR2 FNYEAQ come from the germline V gene. The CDR3 is 14 amino acids. The V and J ends lost 4 bases and 2 bases respectively, with 10 bases between them. The CDR3 region is CASSSGSSTDTQYF. CDR3 nucleotides: TGTGCCAGCAGCTCAGGCAGTTCCACAGATACGCAGTATTTT.

The chain joins TRBV10-3 to TRBJ2-5; 9 bases fit TRBD1. CDR1 ENHRY and CDR2 SYGVKD come from the germline V gene. Unmatched junction bases numbered 4, after V lost 5 bases and J lost 3 bases. CDR3 length equals 14 residues. This CDR3 reads CAISSRDREETQYF. CDR3 in DNA: TGTGCCATCAGTTCTCGGGACAGGGAAGAGACCCAGTACTTC.

The CDR3 here is CASSYSITGYTEAFF. In nucleotides, the CDR3 is TGTGCCAGCAGTTACTCGATAACGGGATACACTGAAGCTTTCTTT. The chain is built from TRBV6-5 and TRBJ1-1; D is unresolved. Trimming stripped 0 bases from V and 3 bases from J, with 11 bases between. CDR1 and CDR2 from the germline V gene are MNHEY and SVGAGI. This CDR3 region has 15 residues.

The J gene is TRBJ2-2, the V gene TRBV2, with D perhaps TRBD1 (6 bases). This CDR3 contains 16 residues. The V gene's germline CDR1 is SNHLY and CDR2 FYNNEI. V dropped 6 bases and J dropped 3 bases, with 17 bases sitting between them. The CDR3 sequence: CASSSRDKEDTGELFF. CDR3 DNA: TGTGCCAGCAGCAGCAGGGACAAAGAAGACACCGGGGAGCTGTTTTTT.

The J gene is TRBJ2-2, the V gene TRBV2; the match to TRBD2 covers 9 bases. Germline loops: CDR1 SNHLY, CDR2 FYNNEI. The length of the CDR3 is 16 residues. V gave up 6 bases and J gave up 4 bases; unmatched junction bases: 9. The CDR3 spells CASRRSGGRPTGELFF. The CDR3 DNA reads TGTGCCAGCAGGAGAAGCGGGGGGCGCCCCACCGGGGAGCTGTTTTTT.

This chain uses TRBV28 with TRBJ1-4; D possibly corresponds to TRBD1 (6 bases). The germline V and J ends were trimmed by 3 bases and 7 bases, with 18 bases remaining between them. Germline V gives CDR1 MDHEN, CDR2 SYDVKM. The CDR3 loop spans 16 amino acids. CDR3 sequence: CASSFRGRLIGEKLFF. The CDR3 DNA reads as TGTGCCAGCAGTTTCAGGGGTCGGCTGATTGGTGAAAAACTGTTTTTT.

The chain has TRBV24-1 and TRBJ1-1; weak D call: TRBD1 (5 bases). Trimming pared 6 bases from V and 1 base from J, leaving 11 bases between. The V gene's germline CDR1 is KGHDR and CDR2 SFDVKD. The CDR3 covers 14 residues. The CDR3 loop reads CATSSGAWNTEAFF. CDR3 DNA: TGTGCCACCAGTTCTGGGGCTTGGAACACTGAAGCTTTCTTT.